Given below is one TCR beta chain in context. Its target is unknown. The sample originates from a study of T cells in localized non-small cell lung cancer. Findings and caveats of the study: A single tumor region was sequenced, leaving heterogeneity possible. Measurement of T cell clonality placed uninvolved adjacent lung highest, above the level in tumor. The appearance of a median approximately 60 of the top 100 tumor clones was seen in adjacent lung. Those with higher blood T cell density had longer overall survival.

The germline V and J ends were trimmed by 5 bases and 5 bases, with 14 bases remaining between them. In germline, CDR1 is SGHRS, CDR2 YFSETQ. CDR3 size: 14 residues. Some clones are missing from TCRdb's copy, which holds only in-frame ones; the method was immunoSEQ multiplex PCR. The table lists 8,000 or so clones, approximately 93% of them singletons, with around 2.9% in the top ten. This clonotype originated in a woman between 40 and 69 years old with stage I lung adenocarcinoma. V and J are TRBV5-1 and TRBJ2-4; perhaps TRBD1 as D (6 bases). The sample consisted of peripheral blood, taken before any cancer treatment. The CDR3 coding sequence is TGCGCCAGCAGGAACACAGGGAGCCAAAACATTCAGTACTTC. This sequence encodes CASRNTGSQNIQYF.